This T cell receptor (beta chain) was captured by sequencing in a study of T-cell reconstitution after alpha-beta-depleted transplantation in children. Findings and limits, study-wide: Fresh T-cell production supplied most of the T-cell counts and diversity seen one year after transplant. It was reported that alpha-beta T cells came from several hundred expanded graft clones (about two months after transplant).

This clonotype was recorded many times. What it binds is not known. The TCRbeta library was prepared with unique molecular identifiers. TCRdb ran MiXCR on the PCR reads and lists one entry per CDR3 protein. The sample lists about 900,000 distinct CDR3 sequences, about 29% occurring once. V was pared by 1 base and J by 0 bases, with 5 bases between. Germline CDR1 reads LGHNA; CDR2 reads YNFKEQ. CDR3 length: 14 residues. The rearrangement uses TRBV4-2 and TRBJ2-3; no clear D gene. Sequencing used PBMCs, mostly from graft donor cells, obtained 360 days after TCRalphabeta/CD19-depleted stem cell transplant. This sequence was found in a boy under three years old who had a stem cell transplant for SCID, so the T cells may come from the graft donor. This CDR3 is CASSQGASTDTQYF. The CDR3 region has the DNA TGTGCCAGCAGCCAAGGAGCCAGCACAGATACGCAGTATTTT.